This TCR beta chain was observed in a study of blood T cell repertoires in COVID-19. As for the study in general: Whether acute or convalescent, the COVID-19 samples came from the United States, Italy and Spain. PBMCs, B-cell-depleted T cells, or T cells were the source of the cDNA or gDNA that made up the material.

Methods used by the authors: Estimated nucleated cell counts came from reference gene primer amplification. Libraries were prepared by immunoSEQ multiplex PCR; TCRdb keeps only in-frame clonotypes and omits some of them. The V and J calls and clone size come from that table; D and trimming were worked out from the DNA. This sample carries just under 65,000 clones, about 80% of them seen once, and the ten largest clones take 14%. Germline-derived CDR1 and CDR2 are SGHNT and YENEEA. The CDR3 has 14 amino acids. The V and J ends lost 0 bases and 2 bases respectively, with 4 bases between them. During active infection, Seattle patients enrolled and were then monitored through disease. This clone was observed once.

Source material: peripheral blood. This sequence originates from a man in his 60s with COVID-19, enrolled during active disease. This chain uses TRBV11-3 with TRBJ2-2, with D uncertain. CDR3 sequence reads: CASSLETNTGELFF. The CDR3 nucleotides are TGTGCCAGCAGCTTAGAGACAAACACCGGGGAGCTGTTTTTT.